This TCR beta chain derives from a study of pediatric ulcerative colitis (dated 2019 in TCRdb). For the study in its entirety: Several ulcerative colitis patients had pancolitis and two had left-sided colitis, with histology consistent with ulcerative colitis in all. From about ten newly diagnosed, treatment-naive pediatric ulcerative colitis patients and four non-IBD control children, paired blood and rectal samples were collected. The Pediatric Ulcerative Colitis Activity Index classified a couple of patients as having mild disease, four as having moderate disease and three as having acute severe colitis. Broader findings and caveats from the paper: A couple of patients' blood samples yielded substantially fewer templates for technical reasons and were excluded from blood-rectal overlap analysis. Significantly higher autologous blood-rectal clonal overlap was found in ulcerative colitis patients than in controls, which suggested increased T cell trafficking to inflamed tissue. Repertoires were derived from total lymphocyte DNA, so rare subsets such as regulatory T cells may have patterns not reflected. Rectal pinch biopsies may have included blood-derived T cells, especially in patients with overt colitis. The healthy control group was small, with only a few individuals. Controls, mild-moderate and acute severe colitis patients were separated by rectal repertoire features, and reduced rectal diversity due to clonal expansions was observed in acute severe colitis. A couple of rectal CDR3 clonotypes were found in every ulcerative colitis patient but in no control.

Using the immunoSEQ TRB Survey service, rearranged CDR3 beta regions were amplified from genomic DNA with multiplex V and J primers. To keep sequencing depth the same across samples, survey-level depth of up to 500,000 reads per sample was applied. The libraries were purified and pooled, then sequenced using Illumina technology. Under the source paper's analysis protocol: Productive clonality, sample overlap, pairwise scatters, CDR3 beta length, V/D/J gene usage and productiveness were all assessed with the immunoSEQ online tools. Calculated diversity was defined as the number of unique rearrangements divided by total templates times 100, and Shannon and Simpson indices were additionally computed. For principal component analysis, Z-score normalized data were analyzed with the R prcomp function and the ggbiplot package. Morisita's index was used to quantify the clonal overlap between blood and rectum within each subject. In its TCRdb copy, this immuneACCESS table keeps in-frame sequences only and misses some clones. Where compared with another copy, unresolved V genes explain less than half of these, and the others have no known cause. V, J and clone size derive from that table, while D and trimming were established from the DNA sequence. The sample includes about 35,000 clones, with about 81% observed a single time. Over 0.95% of the sample comes from the top ten.

The germline V gene specifies SQVTM as CDR1 and ANQGSEA as CDR2. The V and J ends are trimmed by 4 bases and 3 bases, leaving 13 bases between them. Inclusive of the bounding cysteine and phenylalanine, the CDR3 is 14 residues long. Just the 42-base CDR3 DNA is kept, in frame starting at base 1. During colonoscopy, one to two pinch biopsies were obtained from the rectum for research. No immunosuppressive medication had been given to the ulcerative colitis patients before the diagnostic colonoscopy. Before DNA isolation, rectal biopsies were subjected to proteinase K digestion. The Wizard kit (Promega) was used to extract genomic DNA from both blood and intestinal samples. Details on this clone: Its target antigen remains unknown. There are no base qualities to consult, and no much larger clone falls within one base.

The TCR sequence derives from a boy younger than 18 with mild ulcerative colitis. The chain is made from TRBV29-1 and TRBJ2-1; too little of a D gene remains to name it. Sequenced sample: gut tissue. The CDR3 amino acid sequence is: CSVAPGSFYNEQFF. The nucleotides read TGCAGCGTTGCGCCCGGGTCTTTCTACAATGAGCAGTTCTTC.